Below are 21 T cell receptor beta chains sequenced from a single sample in a study of blood T cell repertoires in COVID-19 (dated by TCRdb to about 2020). Library preparation employed the immunoSEQ multiplex PCR assay. TCRdb's version of the immuneACCESS table is confined to in-frame rearrangements and falls short of the full clone set. An unresolved V gene accounts for under half of the shortfall where checked; the remainder is of unknown origin. The sample contains approximately 46,000 clones, 91% of them found a single time. Approximately 6% of the sample belongs to the ten largest clones. Material for sequencing was peripheral blood. Receptors were obtained from a man aged 65-85 years with active COVID-19.

The chain combines TRBV6-5 with TRBJ2-1, with 9 bases fitting TRBD1. J was trimmed by 7 bases and V by 7 bases; bases with no gene match: 8. Germline CDR1 and CDR2: MNHEY and SVGAGI. CDR3 length: 14 residues. The DNA for the CDR3 is TGTGCCAGCAAACCGGGACAGGGCTGGAATGAGCAGTTCTTC. It is translated as CASKPGQGWNEQFF.

The rearrangement uses TRBV7-9 and TRBJ2-3; D might be TRBD2 (5 bases). In germline, CDR1 is SEHNR, CDR2 FQNEAQ (reference sequence). The CDR3 has 17 residues. V was pared by 3 bases and J by 2 bases, with 18 bases between. CDR3 in amino acids: CASSFNNRGSPTDTQYF. CDR3 nucleotide sequence: TGTGCCAGCAGCTTTAATAATCGGGGATCGCCCACAGATACGCAGTATTTT.

This clone was found a few times. The gene calls are TRBV5-3 and TRBJ2-1; 13 positions match TRBD2. TRBV5-3 is reported as an ORF; its role is uncertain. V shed 3 bases, J shed 5 bases, and the junction held 17 bases outside the gene matches. This CDR3 has 20 residues. Here the CDR3 reads CARSWGLAGITDPSHNEQFF. The DNA for the CDR3 is TGTGCCAGAAGCTGGGGACTAGCGGGGATTACCGACCCCTCACACAATGAGCAGTTCTTC.

This chain uses TRBV7-2 with TRBJ2-5; D is ambiguous. V lost 3 bases, J lost 2 bases, and 16 bases lay in between. Germline V lookup: CDR1 SGHTA, CDR2 FQGNSA. The CDR3 runs to 16 residues. CDR3 coding DNA: TGTGCCAGCAGCTTCGGGTTGAGCCTCGGGCAAGAGACCCAGTACTTC. It is translated as CASSFGLSLGQETQYF.

Only a few counts were recorded for this clone. The rearrangement joins TRBV4-2 to TRBJ1-2; D remains unclear. This CDR3 contains 12 residues. CDR1 is LGHNA, CDR2 YNFKEQ, per germline. V lost 1 base to trimming and J lost 4 bases, with 4 bases between them. The CDR3 DNA reads as TGTGCCAGCAGCCAAGCTCGCTATGGCTACACCTTC. It encodes CASSQARYGYTF.

V and J are TRBV12-3 or TRBV12-4 and TRBJ2-7, with D possibly TRBD2 on 6 matching bases. CDR3 length: 12 amino acids. Trimming left V 7 bases short and J 3 bases short, with 10 bases between. The CDR3 reads CASTPGSYEQYF. The CDR3 region has the DNA TGTGCCAGCACCCCCGGGAGCTACGAGCAGTACTTC.

This sequence joins TRBV19 and TRBJ2-7; 7 nucleotides match TRBD2. Germline V CDR1 and CDR2: LNHDA, SQIVND (reference sequence). This CDR3 has 14 residues. V was clipped by 3 bases and J by 2 bases; unmatched bases: 4. The CDR3 here is CASSISGATYEQYF. CDR3 coding DNA: TGTGCCAGTAGTATCAGCGGGGCCACCTACGAGCAGTACTTC. Full variable domain (outside the CDR3, taken from reference TRBV19 and TRBJ2-7): DGGITQSPKYLFRKEGQNVTLSCEQNLNHDAMYWYRQDPGQGLRLIYYSQIVNDFQKGDIAEGYSVSREKKESFPLTVTSAQKNPTAFYLCASSISGATYEQYFGPGTRLTVT.

This rearrangement joins TRBV28 to TRBJ1-6; tentatively, D is TRBD1 (5 bases). Germline CDR1 MDHEN, CDR2 SYDVKM. The CDR3 contains 15 residues. The V gene lost 3 bases and the J gene lost 4 bases, with 10 bases spanning the gap. For the CDR3, the DNA is TGTGCCAGCAGTTTTAACGGGGGGTATAATTCACCCCTCCACTTT. This gives the protein CASSFNGGYNSPLHF. Full variable domain (missing parts from reference TRBV28 and TRBJ1-6): DVKVTQSSRYLVKRTGEKVFLECVQDMDHENMFWYRQDPGLGLRLIYFSYDVKMKEKGDIPEGYSVSREKKERFSLILESASTNQTSMYLCASSFNGGYNSPLHFGNGTRLTVT.

The chain links TRBV5-1 to TRBJ2-7, with 9 bases fitting TRBD1. Germline values: CDR1 SGHRS, CDR2 YFSETQ. The CDR3 contains 16 residues. V was clipped by 0 bases and J by 4 bases; unmatched bases: 8. The CDR3 protein is CASSLDSGTGTYEQYF. CDR3 in DNA: TGCGCCAGCAGCTTGGATTCGGGGACAGGGACGTACGAGCAGTACTTC.

The rearrangement links TRBV4-1 to TRBJ2-7, with TRBD1 matching 12 bases. Germline V gene lookup returns CDR1 MGHRA and CDR2 YSYEKL. The CDR3 contains 15 residues. Losses at the gene ends were 4 bases for V and 3 bases for J; bases not matched to a gene: 4. CDR3 amino acids: CASSLGTGGFYEQYF. The CDR3 DNA follows: TGCGCCAGCAGCCTCGGGACAGGGGGCTTCTACGAGCAGTACTTC.

The chain couples TRBV27 to TRBJ2-3; 9 bases map to TRBD1. This CDR3 contains 17 residues. V was pared by 6 bases and J by 1 base, with 11 bases of the junction left unmatched. The germline V gene has CDR1 MNHEY and CDR2 SMNVEV (reference sequence). The CDR3 protein is CASRPRGTGTRTDTQYF. DNA of the CDR3: TGTGCCAGCAGACCTCGAGGGACAGGGACTCGCACAGATACGCAGTATTTT.

The chain combines TRBV3-1 (or the pseudogene TRBV3-2) with TRBJ2-1; maybe TRBD1 (5 bases). This CDR3 comprises 14 residues. Trimming removed 1 base from V and 6 bases from J, with 10 bases in between. CDR1 LGHDT and CDR2 YNNKEL come from the germline V gene (reference sequence). Here the CDR3 reads CASSQGRARNEQFF. The DNA for the CDR3 is TGTGCCAGCAGCCAAGGCAGGGCCCGCAATGAGCAGTTCTTC.

V usage is TRBV29-1 and J usage is TRBJ2-1; weak D call: TRBD2 (7 bases). Germline V gene data show CDR1 as SQVTM and CDR2 as ANQGSEA. Trimming shortened V by 4 bases and J by 4 bases, and 23 bases separated the two germline ends. The CDR3 spans 17 residues. The CDR3 is CSVGPTRGGRLYNEQFF. The CDR3 coding sequence is TGCAGCGTTGGACCTACTCGCGGGGGCCGCTTATACAATGAGCAGTTCTTC.

The rearrangement links TRBV15 to TRBJ1-5, with a weak D call TRBD1 (5 bases). The V and J ends lost 7 bases and 5 bases respectively, with 12 bases between them. The germline V gene has CDR1 LNHNV and CDR2 YYDKDF (reference sequence). This CDR3 is built from 13 residues. The DNA of the CDR3 is TGTGCCACCACGGCAGGGAACGATCAGCCCCAGCATTTT. Translating it yields CATTAGNDQPQHF. The full variable domain, in which reference TRBV15 and TRBJ1-5 provide the parts outside the CDR3, is DAMVIQNPRYQVTQFGKPVTLSCSQTLNHNVMYWYQQKSSQAPKLLFHYYDKDFNNEADTPDNFQSRRPNTSFCFLDIRSPGLGDTAMYLCATTAGNDQPQHFGDGTRLSIL.

The CDR3: CASSYSSGLAGLRPDTQYF. The CDR3, as DNA: TGTGCCAGCAGTTACTCGAGTGGACTAGCGGGGTTGAGGCCAGATACGCAGTATTTT. This chain uses TRBV6-2 or TRBV6-3 with TRBJ2-3; 12 bases are shared with TRBD2. This CDR3 is built from 19 residues. V trimming: 0 bases; J trimming: 4 bases; junction bases outside the gene matches: 11. Per the germline V gene, CDR1 is MNHEY and CDR2 is SVGEGT.

J is TRBJ1-1 and V is TRBV5-1; D is unclear. The CDR3 sequence is 15 residues long. The V gene's germline CDR1 is SGHRS and CDR2 YFSETQ. The V gene lost 3 bases and the J gene lost 1 base, with 13 bases spanning the gap. The CDR3 nucleotides read TGCGCCAGCAGCTCCTTCCCCGCAGAGAACACTGAAGCTTTCTTT. Translated: CASSSFPAENTEAFF.

The chain couples TRBV24-1 to TRBJ2-7, with D possibly TRBD2 on 5 matching bases. V lost 4 bases and J 1 base, leaving 7 bases between the germline ends. Germline-derived CDR1 and CDR2 are KGHDR and SFDVKD. The CDR3 is made up of 13 amino acids. CDR3 in amino acids: CATSERTSYEQYF. As DNA, the CDR3 is TGTGCCACCAGTGAACGGACTTCCTACGAGCAGTACTTC.

The J gene is TRBJ2-7, the V gene TRBV27; D is perhaps TRBD1 (5 bases). V was clipped by 6 bases and J by 4 bases, with 16 bases between them. Germline V gives CDR1 MNHEY, CDR2 SMNVEV (reference sequence). CDR3 length equals 14 residues. For the CDR3, the DNA is TGTGCCAGCAGCCTAAGGGGCTTTCGGTACGAGCAGTACTTC. Translating gives CASSLRGFRYEQYF.

This chain uses TRBV2 with TRBJ2-5; maybe TRBD2 (6 bases). Germline V gene sequence: CDR1 SNHLY, CDR2 FYNNEI. V lost 2 bases and J 4 bases, leaving 14 bases between the germline ends. This CDR3 comprises 15 residues. For the CDR3, the DNA is TGTGCCAGCAGTGAAAGACTCCTAGCGAGAGAGACCCAGTACTTC. Its protein product is CASSERLLARETQYF. Using reference TRBV2 and TRBJ2-5 for the parts outside the CDR3, the full variable domain is EPEVTQTPSHQVTQMGQEVILRCVPISNHLYFYWYRQILGQKVEFLVSFYNNEISEKSEIFDDQFSVERPDGSNFTLKIRSTKLEDSAMYFCASSERLLARETQYFGPGTRLLVL.

This chain uses TRBV30 with TRBJ1-2, with 7 nucleotides matching TRBD1. J gave up 6 bases and V 5 bases, and 9 bases lay outside the gene matches. The CDR3 consists of 13 residues. Per germline, CDR1 GTSNPN and CDR2 SVGIG (reference sequence). CDR3 DNA sequence: TGTGCCTGGTCCAGACAGGGAGGCCATGGCTACACCTTC. Amino acids: CAWSRQGGHGYTF.

This clone was counted once. This rearrangement joins TRBV3-1 (or the pseudogene TRBV3-2) to TRBJ2-3, with 9 bases matching TRBD2. V lost 5 bases and J lost 4; bases outside the gene matches: 1. The germline gives CDR1 LGHDT, CDR2 YNNKEL (reference sequence). The CDR3 consists of 13 residues. The CDR3 nucleotides are TGTGCCAGCAGCGCGGGGGGGGCAGATACGCAGTATTTT. Translated: CASSAGGADTQYF.